The TCR beta chain under discussion was sequenced for a study of blood T cells in healthy people across ages. Whole-study results and caveats: In the absence of known donor CMV status, changes in expanded clonotypes were possibly confounded.

CDR1 is KGHDR, CDR2 SFDVKD, per germline. The CDR3 has 14 amino acids. V lost 1 base and J 4 bases, leaving 8 bases between the germline ends. This clonotype was counted only a few times. Its matching antigen is unknown. A second PCR, run for roughly 7 to 12 cycles, used a sample-barcoded 5' primer plus a J-beta primer mix. With 12 random nucleotides, a template-switch adaptor tagged each individual cDNA molecule. Each CDR3 protein gets one entry after TCRdb re-called the 5' RACE reads with MiXCR. This repertoire shows about 2 million distinct CDR3 sequences, 40% to 55% found once; its top ten account for approximately 2.1%.

The TCR originated in a woman in her thirties or forties in good health. The V gene is TRBV24-1, the J gene TRBJ2-3; TRBD2 might be the D (5 bases). Sequencing was carried out using blood. CDR3 DNA sequence: TGTGCCACCAGTGATTTCGCGGGTTCAGATACGCAGTATTTT. It codes for CATSDFAGSDTQYF.